The 10 T cell receptor beta chains in this list originate from one sample, sequenced in a study of monozygotic twins with inflammatory bowel disease. TCRdb reprocessed the 5' RACE reads, keeping one entry per CDR3 protein, no DNA. Recorded for this sample: a few hundred thousand distinct CDR3 sequences. The sequenced material came from blood. The receptors were gathered from a human donor with ulcerative colitis or Crohn's disease, or a healthy co-twin of an affected twin (not recorded which).

The gene calls are TRBV29-1 and TRBJ2-3; TCRdb reports TRBD1, a call that lacks DNA to check it against. The CDR3 has 12 residues. Germline values: CDR1 SQVTM, CDR2 ANQGSEA. The CDR3 protein is CSATGGTDTQYF.

V and J are TRBV12-3 or TRBV12-4 and TRBJ2-5; TCRdb names TRBD1, which stays unverified in the absence of DNA. This CDR3 is 13 amino acids long. CDR3: CASIKDRGETQYF.

The chain uses TRBV10-3 and TRBJ2-7; TCRdb reports TRBD1, a call that lacks DNA to check it against. Germline V gives CDR1 ENHRY, CDR2 SYGVKD. This CDR3 has 15 amino acids. Here the CDR3 reads CAISARQGISYEQYF.

The chain combines TRBV24-1 with TRBJ2-1; TCRdb reports TRBD2, a call that lacks DNA to check it against. Germline assignment: CDR1 KGHDR and CDR2 SFDVKD. The CDR3 has 13 residues. CDR3 loop: CATSVKGSGEQFF.

The chain carries TRBV6-2 or TRBV6-3 and TRBJ1-5; TCRdb's D call of TRBD1 is untestable without DNA. Germline loops: CDR1 MNHEY, CDR2 SVGEGT. This CDR3 has 15 residues. The CDR3 spells CASSYRGQGNQPQHF.

The rearrangement uses TRBV3-1 and TRBJ2-3; TCRdb lists TRBD1, though no DNA is available to test this call. Per germline, CDR1 LGHDT and CDR2 YNNKEL (reference sequence). This CDR3 is built from 17 residues. The CDR3 loop reads CASSQPPASGITDTQYF.

This chain's CDR3 is CASSLTPNSGGVADTQYF. The chain employs TRBV7-3 and TRBJ2-3; TCRdb selects TRBD2, and the lack of DNA leaves this call unchecked. The germline CDR1 and CDR2 sequences are SGHTA and FQGTGA. The length of the CDR3 is 18 residues.

The chain combines TRBV6-1 with TRBJ1-5; TCRdb picks TRBD1, but there is no DNA to check that call. The CDR3 sequence is 15 residues long. The germline gives CDR1 MNHNS, CDR2 SASEGT. The CDR3 region is CASSLTYRGGTPQHF.

The gene calls are TRBV4-1 and TRBJ1-1; TCRdb's D gene call, TRBD1, goes unchecked for lack of DNA. Germline CDR1 and CDR2: MGHRA and YSYEKL. The CDR3 totals 14 residues. The CDR3 protein is CASSQGFRGTEAFF.

The chain is built from TRBV19 and TRBJ1-1; TCRdb calls TRBD1, which cannot be checked without DNA. Germline lookup yields CDR1 LNHDA and CDR2 SQIVND (reference sequence). CDR3 length: 13 residues. CDR3 region: CASIRDMNTEAFF.